The rows below give T cell receptor beta chains drawn from one sample of a study of OX40 agonist ivuxolimab in advanced cancers. Assay used: immunoSEQ multiplex PCR; TCRdb lists only in-frame clones, some missing. The table has roughly 100,000 clones, about 90% seen once. The source material was CD4+ or CD8+ T cells sorted from blood, sampled in a trial of the OX40 agonist ivuxolimab. Receptors originate from an adult with an advanced solid tumor such as melanoma, head and neck, liver or kidney cancer. Both conserved end residues are trimmed from each CDR3. Fields, in order: V gene, clone size, CDR3 protein. Only part of the rows carry a size: once, few, many, or a class if the clone is expanded.

v_gene: TRBV7-9; abundance: .; CDR3aa: ASSRTDTQY
v_gene: TRBV11-2; abundance: .; CDR3aa: ASSIGTVSSYEQY
v_gene: TRBV9; abundance: .; CDR3aa: ASSSPDRAAGELF
v_gene: TRBV19; abundance: .; CDR3aa: ASRPLGGEDGYT
v_gene: TRBV6-6; abundance: once; CDR3aa: ASSRQGSDTQY
v_gene: TRBV4-2; abundance: once; CDR3aa: ASSHGGPTGTGELF
v_gene: TRBV6-6; abundance: .; CDR3aa: ASSSFSNEQY
v_gene: TRBV12-2; abundance: .; CDR3aa: ASRLGLRRPYQETQY
v_gene: TRBV30; abundance: .; CDR3aa: AWSKAGETETQY
v_gene: TRBV30; abundance: .; CDR3aa: AWSPRGLGRVRNEQF
v_gene: TRBV4-1; abundance: .; CDR3aa: ASSQGAGTKPYEQY
v_gene: TRBV1; abundance: few; CDR3aa: TSMMRGLTEAF
v_gene: TRBV11-3; abundance: .; CDR3aa: ASSLESISPLH
v_gene: TRBV5-1; abundance: .; CDR3aa: ASSLQGVSTEAF
v_gene: TRBV27; abundance: .; CDR3aa: ASSPASRYQETQY
v_gene: TRBV11-2; abundance: .; CDR3aa: ASSPRISYEQY
v_gene: TRBV11-2; abundance: once; CDR3aa: ASSQEGTGGQPQH
v_gene: TRBV15; abundance: .; CDR3aa: ATSTRGAETQY
v_gene: TRBV7-8; abundance: .; CDR3aa: ASSNRRTVGREKLF
v_gene: TRBV4-1; abundance: .; CDR3aa: ASSQDEEGKDEQF
v_gene: TRBV6-5; abundance: once; CDR3aa: ASPGTRDEQY
v_gene: TRBV9; abundance: .; CDR3aa: ASSVGQNSNQPQH
v_gene: TRBV10-2; abundance: .; CDR3aa: ASSESVGGSYGYT
v_gene: TRBV27; abundance: .; CDR3aa: ASRSTGGSGNTIY